This entry is about one T cell receptor beta chain. Its target is not known. The junction and the germline gene differ at one end; a read error may be behind it. The library was built from roughly 400 ng RNA with molecular barcoded adaptors for alpha/delta and beta/gamma chains. TCRdb called the reads again in MiXCR, with one record for every CDR3 protein. The sample has 35,000 to 55,000 distinct CDR3 sequences; about 12% are singletons. Germline V gene sequence: CDR1 DFQATT, CDR2 SNEGSKA (reference sequence). The CDR3 runs to 14 residues. This record belongs to a study of read filtering for tumor transcriptome and immune sequencing. Study details: Per sample, TCR-region reads ranged about 4.05 to 11 million by IR-seq, roughly 85 to 1,300 by RNA-seq. The study's findings and limits: Dropping single-read clonotypes raised IR-seq and RNA-seq shared-clonotype correlation.

This TCR was recovered from a donor at least 40 years old with multiple myeloma. Sequencing input: a population of CD138-negative cells sorted from bone marrow. This chain uses TRBV20-1 with TRBJ1-5, with 7 bases that match TRBD1. The CDR3, as DNA: TGCAGTGCTCGTCCGGGACAGAGCAATCAACCCCAGCATTTT. Translated: CSARPGQSNQPQHF.